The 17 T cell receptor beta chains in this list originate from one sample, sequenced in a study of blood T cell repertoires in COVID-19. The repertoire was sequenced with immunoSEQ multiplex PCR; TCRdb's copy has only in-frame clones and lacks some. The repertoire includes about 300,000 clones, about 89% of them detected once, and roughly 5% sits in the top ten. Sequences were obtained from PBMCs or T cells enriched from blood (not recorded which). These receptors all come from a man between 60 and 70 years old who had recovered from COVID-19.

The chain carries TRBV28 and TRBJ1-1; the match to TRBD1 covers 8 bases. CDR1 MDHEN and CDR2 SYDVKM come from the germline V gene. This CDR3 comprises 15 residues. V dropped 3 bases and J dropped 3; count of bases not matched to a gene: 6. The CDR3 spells CASSLQGAGYTEAFF. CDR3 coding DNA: TGTGCCAGCAGTTTGCAGGGGGCTGGATACACTGAAGCTTTCTTT.

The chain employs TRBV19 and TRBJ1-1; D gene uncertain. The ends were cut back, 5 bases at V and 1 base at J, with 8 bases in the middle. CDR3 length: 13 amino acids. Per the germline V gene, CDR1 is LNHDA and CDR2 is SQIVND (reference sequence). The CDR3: CASSERPNTEAFF. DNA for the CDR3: TGTGCCAGTAGTGAGCGGCCGAACACTGAAGCTTTCTTT.

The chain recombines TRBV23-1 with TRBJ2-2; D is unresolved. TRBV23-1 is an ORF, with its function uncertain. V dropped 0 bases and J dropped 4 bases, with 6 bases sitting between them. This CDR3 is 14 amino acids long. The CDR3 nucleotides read TGCGCCAGCAGTCAATCCAGACTCACCGGGGAGCTGTTTTTT. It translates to CASSQSRLTGELFF.

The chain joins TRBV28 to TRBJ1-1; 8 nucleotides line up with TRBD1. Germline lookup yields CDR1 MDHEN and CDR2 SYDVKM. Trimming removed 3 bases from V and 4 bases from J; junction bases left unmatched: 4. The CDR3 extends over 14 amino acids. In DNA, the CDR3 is TGTGCCAGCAGTTTGACAGGGGTGGGCACTGAAGCTTTCTTT. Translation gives CASSLTGVGTEAFF.

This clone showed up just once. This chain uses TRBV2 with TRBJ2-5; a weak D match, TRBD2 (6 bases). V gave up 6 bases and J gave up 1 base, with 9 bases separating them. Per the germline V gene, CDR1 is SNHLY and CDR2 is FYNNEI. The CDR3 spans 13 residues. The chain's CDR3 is CASRRDSQETQYF. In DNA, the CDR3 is TGTGCCAGCAGGCGGGACTCCCAAGAGACCCAGTACTTC.

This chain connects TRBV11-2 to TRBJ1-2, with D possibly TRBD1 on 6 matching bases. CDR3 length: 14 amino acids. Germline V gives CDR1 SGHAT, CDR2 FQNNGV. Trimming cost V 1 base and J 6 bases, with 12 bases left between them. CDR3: CASSLVAGANGYTF. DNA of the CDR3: TGTGCCAGCAGCTTAGTGGCAGGGGCTAATGGCTACACCTTC.

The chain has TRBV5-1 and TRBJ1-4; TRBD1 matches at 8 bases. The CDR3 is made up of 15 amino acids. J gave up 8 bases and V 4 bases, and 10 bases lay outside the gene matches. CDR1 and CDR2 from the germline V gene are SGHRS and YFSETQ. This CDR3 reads CASSPRQGRNEKLFF. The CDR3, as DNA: TGCGCCAGCAGCCCGCGACAGGGGAGGAACGAAAAACTGTTTTTT.

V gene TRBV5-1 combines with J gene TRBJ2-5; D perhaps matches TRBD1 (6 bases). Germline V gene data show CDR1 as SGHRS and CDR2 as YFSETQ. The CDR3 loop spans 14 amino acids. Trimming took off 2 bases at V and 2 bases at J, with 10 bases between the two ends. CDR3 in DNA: TGCGCCAGCAGCTTTGCAGGGGAGCAAGAGACCCAGTACTTC. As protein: CASSFAGEQETQYF. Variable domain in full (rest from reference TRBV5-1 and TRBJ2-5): KAGVTQTPRYLIKTRGQQVTLSCSPISGHRSVSWYQQTPGQGLQFLFEYFSETQRNKGNFPGRFSGRQFSNSRSEMNVSTLELGDSALYLCASSFAGEQETQYFGPGTRLLVL.

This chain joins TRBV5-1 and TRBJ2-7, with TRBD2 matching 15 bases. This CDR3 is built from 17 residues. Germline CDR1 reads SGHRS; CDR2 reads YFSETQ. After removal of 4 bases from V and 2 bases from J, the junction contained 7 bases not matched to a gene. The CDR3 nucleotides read TGCGCCAGCAGCCCGGGACTAGCGGGAGGTATAGCCTACGAGCAGTACTTC. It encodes CASSPGLAGGIAYEQYF.

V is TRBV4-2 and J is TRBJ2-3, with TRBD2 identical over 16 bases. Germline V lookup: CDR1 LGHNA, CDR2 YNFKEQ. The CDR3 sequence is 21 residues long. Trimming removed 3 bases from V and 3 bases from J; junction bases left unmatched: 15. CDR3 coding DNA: TGTGCCAGCAGCCATGGCTCCGGGACTAGCGGGAGGGCTCAGTTTACAGATACGCAGTATTTT. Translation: CASSHGSGTSGRAQFTDTQYF.

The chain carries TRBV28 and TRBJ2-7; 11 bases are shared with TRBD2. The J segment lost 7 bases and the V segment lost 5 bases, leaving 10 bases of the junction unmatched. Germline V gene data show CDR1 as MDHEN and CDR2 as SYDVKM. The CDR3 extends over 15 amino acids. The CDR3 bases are TGTGCCAGCAGTCCCCAACTAGCGGGAGTGGAAGAGCAGTACTTC. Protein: CASSPQLAGVEEQYF. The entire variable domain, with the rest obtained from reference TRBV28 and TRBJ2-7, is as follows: DVKVTQSSRYLVKRTGEKVFLECVQDMDHENMFWYRQDPGLGLRLIYFSYDVKMKEKGDIPEGYSVSREKKERFSLILESASTNQTSMYLCASSPQLAGVEEQYFGPGTRLTVT.

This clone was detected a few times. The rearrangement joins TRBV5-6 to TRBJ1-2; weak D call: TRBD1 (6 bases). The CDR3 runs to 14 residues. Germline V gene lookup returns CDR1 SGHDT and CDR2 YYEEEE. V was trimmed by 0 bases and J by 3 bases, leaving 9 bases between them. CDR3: CASSLAGADYGYTF. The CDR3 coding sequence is TGTGCCAGCAGCTTGGCAGGGGCGGACTATGGCTACACCTTC.

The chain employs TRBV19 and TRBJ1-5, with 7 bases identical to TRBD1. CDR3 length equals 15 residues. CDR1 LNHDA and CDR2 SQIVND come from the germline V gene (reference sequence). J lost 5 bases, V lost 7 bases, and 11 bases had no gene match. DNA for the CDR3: TGTGCCAGTAACTTAGGGACAGCCCCTCATCAGCCCCAGCATTTT. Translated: CASNLGTAPHQPQHF.

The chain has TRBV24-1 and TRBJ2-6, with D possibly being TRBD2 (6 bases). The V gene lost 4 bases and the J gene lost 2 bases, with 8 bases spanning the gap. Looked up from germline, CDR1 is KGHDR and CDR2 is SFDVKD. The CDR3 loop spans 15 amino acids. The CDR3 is CATSEWGAGANVLTF. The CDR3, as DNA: TGTGCCACCAGTGAGTGGGGGGCTGGGGCCAACGTCCTGACTTTC.

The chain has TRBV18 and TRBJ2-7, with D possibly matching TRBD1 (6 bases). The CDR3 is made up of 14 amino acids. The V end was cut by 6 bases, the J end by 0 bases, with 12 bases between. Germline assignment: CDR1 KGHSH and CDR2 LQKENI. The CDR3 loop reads CASSDRDISYEQYF. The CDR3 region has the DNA TGTGCCAGCTCGGACCGGGACATCTCCTACGAGCAGTACTTC. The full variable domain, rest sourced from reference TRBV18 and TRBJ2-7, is NAGVMQNPRHLVRRRGQEARLRCSPMKGHSHVYWYRQLPEEGLKFMVYLQKENIIDESGMPKERFSAEFPKEGPSILRIQQVVRGDSAAYFCASSDRDISYEQYFGPGTRLTVT.

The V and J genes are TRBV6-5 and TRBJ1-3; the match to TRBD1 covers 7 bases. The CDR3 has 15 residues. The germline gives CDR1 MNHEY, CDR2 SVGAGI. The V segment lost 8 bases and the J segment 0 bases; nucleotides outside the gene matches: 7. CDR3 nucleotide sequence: TGTGCCAGCTCAAGGGGGCTTAGCTCTGGAAACACCATATATTTT. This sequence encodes CASSRGLSSGNTIYF.

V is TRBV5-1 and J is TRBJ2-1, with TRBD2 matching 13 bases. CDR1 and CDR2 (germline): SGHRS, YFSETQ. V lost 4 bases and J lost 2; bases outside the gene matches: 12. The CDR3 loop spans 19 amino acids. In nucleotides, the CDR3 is TGCGCCAGCAGCCCCGGACAAGGGACTAGCGGGGCCGCCTACAATGAGCAGTTCTTC. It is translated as CASSPGQGTSGAAYNEQFF.